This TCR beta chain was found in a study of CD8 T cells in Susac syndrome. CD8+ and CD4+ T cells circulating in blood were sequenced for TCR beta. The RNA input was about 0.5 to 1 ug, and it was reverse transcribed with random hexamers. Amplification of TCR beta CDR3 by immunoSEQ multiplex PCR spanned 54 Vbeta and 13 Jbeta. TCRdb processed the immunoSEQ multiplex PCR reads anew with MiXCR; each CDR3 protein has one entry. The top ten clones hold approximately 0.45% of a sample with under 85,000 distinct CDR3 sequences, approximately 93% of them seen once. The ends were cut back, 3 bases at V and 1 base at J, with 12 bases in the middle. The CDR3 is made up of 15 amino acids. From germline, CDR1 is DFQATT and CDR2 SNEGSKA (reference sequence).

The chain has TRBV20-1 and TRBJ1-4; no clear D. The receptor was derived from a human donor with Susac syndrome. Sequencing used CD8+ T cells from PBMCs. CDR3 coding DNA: TGCAGTGCTAGGGGCCGGGGAGTAACTAATGAAAAACTGTTTTTT. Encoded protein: CSARGRGVTNEKLFF.